These T cell receptor beta chains were read from a single sample in a study of blood T cell repertoires in COVID-19. This table comes from immunoSEQ multiplex PCR, and its TCRdb copy is limited to in-frame clones, with some not included. The table has about 350,000 clones, less than 90% seen once. Source material: peripheral blood. These receptors all come from a woman aged 55-75 years with COVID-19, enrolled during active disease. Both conserved end residues are part of each CDR3. The order of the fields is V gene, J gene, D gene, clone size, CDR3 protein, CDR3 DNA. A D gene is named only where the DNA matches it firmly. Clone size is not always given. Where it is, it says once, few, many or a class for expanded clones.

V: TRBV7-9; J: TRBJ2-2; D: TRBD2; size: NA; CDR3: CASSSPGGLNTGELFF; DNA: TGTGCCAGCAGCTCGCCGGGGGGTCTCAACACCGGGGAGCTGTTTTTT
V: TRBV25-1; J: TRBJ2-2; D: NA; size: few; CDR3: CASSDGGDTGELFF; DNA: TGTGCCAGCAGTGATGGAGGGGACACCGGGGAGCTGTTTTTT
V: TRBV7-9; J: TRBJ1-2; D: NA; size: NA; CDR3: CASSSPDSYGYTF; DNA: TGTGCCAGCAGCTCTCCTGACAGCTATGGCTACACCTTC
V: TRBV11-2; J: TRBJ1-2; D: NA; size: NA; CDR3: CASSFGGGNYGYTF; DNA: TGTGCCAGCAGCTTCGGGGGAGGAAACTATGGCTACACCTTC
V: TRBV5-6; J: TRBJ1-2; D: NA; size: NA; CDR3: CASSAYRAGYTF; DNA: TGTGCCAGCAGCGCCTACAGGGCTGGCTACACCTTC
V: TRBV5-1; J: TRBJ1-2; D: TRBD1; size: NA; CDR3: CASSLGTGGIFASGYTF; DNA: TGCGCCAGCAGCCTAGGGACAGGGGGGATTTTTGCTAGTGGCTACACCTTC
V: TRBV19; J: TRBJ1-1; D: TRBD1; size: NA; CDR3: CASSKKDRVNTEAFF; DNA: TGTGCCAGTAGTAAAAAGGACAGGGTGAACACTGAAGCTTTCTTT
V: TRBV7-3; J: TRBJ2-2; D: NA; size: NA; CDR3: CASRLMWGVNTGELFF; DNA: TGTGCCAGCAGGCTTATGTGGGGGGTTAACACCGGGGAGCTGTTTTTT
V: TRBV19; J: TRBJ2-5; D: NA; size: once; CDR3: CASSIGPWRGREETQYF; DNA: TGTGCCAGTAGTATTGGCCCCTGGAGGGGGCGAGAGGAGACCCAGTACTTC
V: TRBV30; J: TRBJ2-5; D: NA; size: NA; CDR3: CAWTYQGGGTQYF; DNA: TGTGCCTGGACTTATCAGGGAGGAGGGACCCAGTACTTC
V: TRBV9; J: TRBJ2-3; D: NA; size: NA; CDR3: CASSVGFGGWEGADTQYF; DNA: TGTGCCAGCAGCGTAGGTTTCGGAGGGTGGGAAGGGGCGGATACGCAGTATTTT
V: TRBV6-5; J: TRBJ2-7; D: TRBD1; size: NA; CDR3: CASSNPRDSSYEQYF; DNA: TGTGCCAGCAGTAACCCCCGGGACAGTTCCTACGAGCAGTACTTC
V: TRBV2; J: TRBJ2-7; D: NA; size: NA; CDR3: CASSEERGSYEQYF; DNA: TGTGCCAGCAGTGAAGAACGGGGCTCCTACGAGCAGTACTTC
V: TRBV28; J: TRBJ1-5; D: NA; size: NA; CDR3: CASSLNARGNQPQHF; DNA: TGTGCCAGCAGTTTAAATGCCAGAGGGAATCAGCCCCAGCATTTT
V: TRBV2; J: TRBJ1-4; D: TRBD1; size: NA; CDR3: CASRQGAVNEKLFF; DNA: TGTGCCAGCAGACAGGGGGCGGTTAATGAAAAACTGTTTTTT
V: TRBV10-3; J: TRBJ1-6; D: NA; size: NA; CDR3: CAISESGHLPLHF; DNA: TGTGCCATCAGTGAGTCTGGCCACCTACCCCTCCACTTT
V: TRBV9; J: TRBJ2-1; D: NA; size: once; CDR3: CASSANFEQFF; DNA: TGTGCCAGCAGCGCCAATTTTGAGCAGTTCTTC
V: TRBV6-2/TRBV6-3; J: TRBJ2-7; D: TRBD2; size: NA; CDR3: CASSPAGDYIYEQYF; DNA: TGTGCCAGCAGCCCCGCGGGGGACTATATCTACGAGCAGTACTTC
V: TRBV5-1; J: TRBJ2-5; D: NA; size: NA; CDR3: CASRLQGSQETQYF; DNA: TGCGCCAGCAGACTACAGGGCTCCCAAGAGACCCAGTACTTC
V: TRBV19; J: TRBJ2-7; D: NA; size: NA; CDR3: CASSIRRGDGYEQYF; DNA: TGTGCCAGTAGTATACGGAGGGGCGACGGGTACGAGCAGTACTTC
V: TRBV4-2; J: TRBJ2-7; D: TRBD1; size: NA; CDR3: CASSSGTGVLGEQYF; DNA: TGTGCCAGCAGCTCCGGGACAGGGGTCTTGGGGGAGCAGTACTTC
V: TRBV30; J: TRBJ2-2; D: TRBD1; size: NA; CDR3: CAWKVAGTGPGELFF; DNA: TGTGCCTGGAAGGTAGCCGGGACAGGGCCCGGGGAGCTGTTTTTT
V: TRBV28; J: TRBJ1-5; D: NA; size: NA; CDR3: CASSGGSQPQHF; DNA: TGTGCCAGCAGTGGAGGGAGTCAGCCCCAGCATTTT
V: TRBV19; J: TRBJ1-1; D: NA; size: NA; CDR3: CASSTQLNTEAFF; DNA: TGTGCCAGTAGTACACAGCTGAACACTGAAGCTTTCTTT
V: TRBV2; J: TRBJ2-6; D: NA; size: NA; CDR3: CASSESVVYGANVLTF; DNA: TGTGCCAGCAGTGAATCGGTGGTGTACGGGGCCAACGTCCTGACTTTC
V: TRBV5-4; J: TRBJ2-2; D: NA; size: NA; CDR3: CASSLGGLVAGELFF; DNA: TGTGCCAGCAGCTTGGGGGGACTTGTGGCCGGGGAGCTGTTTTTT
V: TRBV19; J: TRBJ1-2; D: NA; size: NA; CDR3: CASSALLGAAYGYTF; DNA: TGTGCCAGTAGCGCCCTCCTGGGGGCGGCTTATGGCTACACCTTC
V: TRBV30; J: TRBJ1-2; D: NA; size: NA; CDR3: CAWNQGGGYTF; DNA: TGTGCCTGGAACCAGGGAGGGGGCTACACCTTC
V: TRBV25-1; J: TRBJ2-1; D: TRBD2; size: NA; CDR3: CASSEWEGLSYNEQFF; DNA: TGTGCCAGCAGTGAATGGGAGGGGCTTTCCTACAATGAGCAGTTCTTC
V: TRBV4-1; J: TRBJ2-7; D: NA; size: NA; CDR3: CASSLVGLDYEQYF; DNA: TGCGCCAGCAGCCTCGTGGGACTTGACTACGAGCAGTACTTC
V: TRBV7-2; J: TRBJ2-1; D: NA; size: NA; CDR3: CASSFMRAYNEQFF; DNA: TGTGCCAGCAGCTTTATGCGGGCCTACAATGAGCAGTTCTTC
V: TRBV3-1/TRBV3-2; J: TRBJ1-6; D: NA; size: once; CDR3: CASSQVGGGYNSPLHF; DNA: TGTGCCAGCAGCCAAGTGGGCGGCGGGTATAATTCACCCCTCCACTTT
V: TRBV19; J: TRBJ2-7; D: NA; size: NA; CDR3: CASSMSPGNTYEQYF; DNA: TGTGCCAGTAGTATGAGTCCAGGGAATACCTACGAGCAGTACTTC
V: TRBV12-5; J: TRBJ2-1; D: NA; size: NA; CDR3: CASGSRDSPSYNEQFF; DNA: TGTGCTAGTGGTTCCCGGGACTCTCCTTCCTACAATGAGCAGTTCTTC
V: TRBV6-1; J: TRBJ1-1; D: NA; size: NA; CDR3: CASSEPAGRTEAFF; DNA: TGTGCCAGCAGTGAACCGGCGGGGCGCACTGAAGCTTTCTTT
V: TRBV28; J: TRBJ1-5; D: NA; size: NA; CDR3: CASSPPGYSNQPQHF; DNA: TGTGCCAGCAGTCCTCCAGGATATAGCAATCAGCCCCAGCATTTT
V: TRBV3-1/TRBV3-2; J: TRBJ2-1; D: TRBD1; size: NA; CDR3: CASSQVRQGAGYNEQFF; DNA: TGTGCCAGCAGCCAAGTGAGGCAGGGGGCGGGATACAATGAGCAGTTCTTC
V: TRBV4-3; J: TRBJ1-2; D: NA; size: NA; CDR3: CASSQDKSGFNYGYTF; DNA: TGCGCCAGCAGCCAAGATAAATCAGGATTTAACTATGGCTACACCTTC
V: TRBV7-9; J: TRBJ2-7; D: NA; size: once; CDR3: CASSQPHGRDYEQYF; DNA: TGTGCCAGCAGCCAGCCTCACGGCAGGGATTACGAGCAGTACTTC
V: TRBV5-6; J: TRBJ2-5; D: TRBD2; size: NA; CDR3: CASSFRDSGGRRWGETQYF; DNA: TGTGCCAGCAGCTTCCGTGATAGCGGGGGGCGGAGGTGGGGAGAGACCCAGTACTTC